This TCR beta chain was sequenced for a study of blood T cells in healthy people across ages. Study as a whole: With template switching, about one barcoded beta molecule was captured per two T cells. Study observations and caveats: Lack of knowledge of donor CMV status possibly confounded expanded clonotype changes.

The CDR3 contains 19 residues. Germline V CDR1 and CDR2: KGHDR, SFDVKD. Trimming at V came to 6 bases and at J to 4 bases, leaving 15 bases not matched to a gene. This clonotype showed up just a few times. Its target is not known. Healthy Caucasian individuals from Russia aged about 6 to 90 served as donors. A J-beta primer mix and a sample-barcoded 5' primer were used in a second PCR of about 7 to 12 cycles. Every cDNA molecule carried a tag from a template-switch adaptor bearing 12 random nucleotides. TCRdb reanalysed the 5' RACE reads using MiXCR and keeps one entry per CDR3 protein. The sample yields around 1,700,000 distinct CDR3 sequences, 28% seen once.

The chain carries TRBV24-1 and TRBJ2-2, with 11 bases aligning to TRBD2. The receptor was derived from a woman in her twenties or thirties in good health. The sequencing input was blood. The CDR3, as DNA: TGTGCCACCAGTACCGGGACTAGCGGTACCGGTCGGGGCACCGGGGAGCTGTTTTTT. Residues: CATSTGTSGTGRGTGELFF.